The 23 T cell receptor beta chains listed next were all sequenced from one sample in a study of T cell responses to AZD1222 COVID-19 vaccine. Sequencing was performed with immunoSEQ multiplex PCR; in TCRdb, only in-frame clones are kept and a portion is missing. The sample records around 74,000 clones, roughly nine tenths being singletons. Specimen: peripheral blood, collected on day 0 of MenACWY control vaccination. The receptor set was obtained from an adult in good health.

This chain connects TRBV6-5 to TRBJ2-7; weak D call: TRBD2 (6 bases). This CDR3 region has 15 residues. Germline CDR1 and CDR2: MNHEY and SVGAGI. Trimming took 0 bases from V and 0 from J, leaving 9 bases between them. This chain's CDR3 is CASSYSGGSSYEQYF. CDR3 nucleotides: TGTGCCAGCAGTTACTCAGGAGGGAGCTCCTACGAGCAGTACTTC.

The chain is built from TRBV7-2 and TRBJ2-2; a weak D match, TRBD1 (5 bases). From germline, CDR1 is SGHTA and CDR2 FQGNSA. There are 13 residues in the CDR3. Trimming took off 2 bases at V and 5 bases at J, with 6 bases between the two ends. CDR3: CASSLQGTGELFF. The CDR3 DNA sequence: TGTGCCAGCAGCTTACAGGGAACCGGGGAGCTGTTTTTT. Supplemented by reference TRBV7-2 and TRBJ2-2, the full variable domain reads GAGVSQSPSNKVTEKGKDVELRCDPISGHTALYWYRQSLGQGLEFLIYFQGNSAPDKSGLPSDRFSAERTGGSVSTLTIQRTQQEDSAVYLCASSLQGTGELFFGEGSRLTVL.

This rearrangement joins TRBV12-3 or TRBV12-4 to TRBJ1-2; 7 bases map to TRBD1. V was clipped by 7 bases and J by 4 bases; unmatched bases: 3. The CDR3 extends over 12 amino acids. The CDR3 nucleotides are TGTGCCAGCATGGGGGACAGCTATGGCTACACCTTC. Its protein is CASMGDSYGYTF.

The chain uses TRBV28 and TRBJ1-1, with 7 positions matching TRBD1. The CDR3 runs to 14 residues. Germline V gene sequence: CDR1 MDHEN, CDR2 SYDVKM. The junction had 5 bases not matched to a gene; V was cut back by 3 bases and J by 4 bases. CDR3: CASSLPTGATEAFF. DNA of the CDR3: TGTGCCAGCAGTTTGCCTACAGGGGCCACTGAAGCTTTCTTT.

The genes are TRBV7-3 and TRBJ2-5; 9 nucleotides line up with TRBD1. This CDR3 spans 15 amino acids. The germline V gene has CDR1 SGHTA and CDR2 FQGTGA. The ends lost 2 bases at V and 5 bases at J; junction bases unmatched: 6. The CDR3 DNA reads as TGTGCCAGCAGCTTAGAGGGACAGGGCGGCGAGACCCAGTACTTC. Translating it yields CASSLEGQGGETQYF.

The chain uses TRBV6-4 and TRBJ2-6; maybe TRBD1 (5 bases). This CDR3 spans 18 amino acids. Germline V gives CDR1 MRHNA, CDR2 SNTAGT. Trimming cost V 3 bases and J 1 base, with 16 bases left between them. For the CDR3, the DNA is TGTGCCAGCAGTGAGGCGCCGTTCTCAGGGTCTGGGGCCAACGTCCTGACTTTC. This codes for CASSEAPFSGSGANVLTF.

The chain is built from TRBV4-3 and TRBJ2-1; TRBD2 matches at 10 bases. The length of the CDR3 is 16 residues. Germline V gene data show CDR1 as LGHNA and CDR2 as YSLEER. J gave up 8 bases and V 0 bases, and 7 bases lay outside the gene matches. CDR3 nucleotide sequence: TGCGCCAGCAGCCAAGATCTAGCGGGAGTCGGCGATGAGCAGTTCTTC. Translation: CASSQDLAGVGDEQFF.

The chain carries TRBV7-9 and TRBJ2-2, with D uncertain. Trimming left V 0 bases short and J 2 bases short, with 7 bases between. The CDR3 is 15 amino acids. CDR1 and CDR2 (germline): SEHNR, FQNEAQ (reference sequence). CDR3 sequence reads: CASSLAVGNTGELFF. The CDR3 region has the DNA TGTGCCAGCAGCTTAGCTGTGGGAAACACCGGGGAGCTGTTTTTT.

The CDR3 DNA reads TGTGCCATCAGACCCGAGGTCGGGGACCGGGAGCTGTTTTTT. This codes for CAIRPEVGDRELFF. The chain uses TRBV10-3 and TRBJ2-2; D may be TRBD1 or TRBD2 (5 bases each). V lost 6 bases and J lost 9, with 17 bases in between. The length of the CDR3 is 14 residues. CDR1 is ENHRY and CDR2 is SYGVKD in the germline V gene.

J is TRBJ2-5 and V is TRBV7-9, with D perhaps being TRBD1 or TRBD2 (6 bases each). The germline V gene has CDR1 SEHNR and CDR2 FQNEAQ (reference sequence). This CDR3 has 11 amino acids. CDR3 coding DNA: TGTGGGGGGGCAATCCAAGAGACCCAGTACTTC. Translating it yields CGGAIQETQYF. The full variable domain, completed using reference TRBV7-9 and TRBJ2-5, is DTGVSQNPRHKITKRGQNVTFRCDPISEHNRLYWYRQTLGQGPEFLTYFQNEAQLEKSRLLSDRFSAERPKGSFSTLEIQRTEQGDSAMYLCGGAIQETQYFGPGTRLLVL.

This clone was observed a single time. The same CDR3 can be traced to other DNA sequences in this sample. CDR3 in DNA: TGTGCCAGTAGTACACAGGGTGGACAGCCCCAGCATTTT. Residues: CASSTQGGQPQHF. The chain combines TRBV19 with TRBJ1-5, with D perhaps TRBD1 (6 bases). In germline, CDR1 is LNHDA, CDR2 SQIVND (reference sequence). CDR3 length equals 13 residues. Trimming pared 4 bases from V and 7 bases from J, leaving 11 bases between.

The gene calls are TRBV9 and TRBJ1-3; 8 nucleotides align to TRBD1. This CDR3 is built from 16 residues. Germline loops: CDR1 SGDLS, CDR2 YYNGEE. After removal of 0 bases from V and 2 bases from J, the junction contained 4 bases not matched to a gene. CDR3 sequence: CASSVGPQGAGNTIYF. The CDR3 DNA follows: TGTGCCAGCAGCGTAGGACCACAGGGGGCTGGAAACACCATATATTTT. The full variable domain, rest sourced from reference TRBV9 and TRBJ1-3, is DSGVTQTPKHLITATGQRVTLRCSPRSGDLSVYWYQQSLDQGLQFLIQYYNGEERAKGNILERFSAQQFPDLHSELNLSSLELGDSALYFCASSVGPQGAGNTIYFGEGSWLTVV.

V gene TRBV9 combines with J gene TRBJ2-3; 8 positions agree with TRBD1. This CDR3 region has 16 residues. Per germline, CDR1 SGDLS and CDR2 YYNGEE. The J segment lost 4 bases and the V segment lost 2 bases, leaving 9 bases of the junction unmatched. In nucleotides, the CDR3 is TGTGCCAGCAGCGTCCAGGGGGCGCTCGGGCCAGATACGCAGTATTTT. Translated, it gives CASSVQGALGPDTQYF.

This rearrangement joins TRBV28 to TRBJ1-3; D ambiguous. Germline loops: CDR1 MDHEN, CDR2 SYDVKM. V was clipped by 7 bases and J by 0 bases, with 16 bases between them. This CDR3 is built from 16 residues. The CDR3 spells CASIGPALSSGNTIYF. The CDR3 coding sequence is TGTGCCAGCATTGGGCCAGCCCTATCCTCTGGAAACACCATATATTTT.

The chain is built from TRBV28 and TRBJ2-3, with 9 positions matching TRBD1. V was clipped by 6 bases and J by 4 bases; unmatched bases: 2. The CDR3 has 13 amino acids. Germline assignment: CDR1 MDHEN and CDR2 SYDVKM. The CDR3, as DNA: TGTGCCAGCAGAGGACAGGGGTCAGATACGCAGTATTTT. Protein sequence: CASRGQGSDTQYF.

The CDR3 is CASTPRRTGDAFF. In DNA, the CDR3 is TGTGCCAGTACGCCCAGACGAACAGGGGACGCTTTCTTT. The J gene is TRBJ1-1, the V gene TRBV19, with 7 bases fitting TRBD1. Trimming cost V 7 bases and J 11 bases; bases outside gene matches: 13. Looked up from germline, CDR1 is LNHDA and CDR2 is SQIVND (reference sequence). The CDR3 is made up of 13 amino acids.

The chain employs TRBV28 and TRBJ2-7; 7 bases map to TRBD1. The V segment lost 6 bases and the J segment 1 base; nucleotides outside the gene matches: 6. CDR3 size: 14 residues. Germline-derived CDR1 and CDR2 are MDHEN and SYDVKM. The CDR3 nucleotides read TGTGCCAGCAGGAGGACAGGCGCTTCCTACGAGCAGTACTTC. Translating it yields CASRRTGASYEQYF.

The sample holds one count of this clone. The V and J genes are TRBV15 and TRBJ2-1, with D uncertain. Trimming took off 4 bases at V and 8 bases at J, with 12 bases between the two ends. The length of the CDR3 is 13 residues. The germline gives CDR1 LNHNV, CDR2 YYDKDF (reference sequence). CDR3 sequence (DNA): TGTGCCACCAGCAAGTACGTTGTTGATGAGCAGTTCTTC. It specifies CATSKYVVDEQFF.

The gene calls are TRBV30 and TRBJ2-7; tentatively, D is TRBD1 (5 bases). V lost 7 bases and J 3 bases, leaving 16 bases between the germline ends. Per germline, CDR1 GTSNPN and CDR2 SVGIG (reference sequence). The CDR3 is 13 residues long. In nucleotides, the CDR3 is TGTGCCTTGTCACAGGCGACTCTCTACGAGCAGTACTTC. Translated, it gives CALSQATLYEQYF.

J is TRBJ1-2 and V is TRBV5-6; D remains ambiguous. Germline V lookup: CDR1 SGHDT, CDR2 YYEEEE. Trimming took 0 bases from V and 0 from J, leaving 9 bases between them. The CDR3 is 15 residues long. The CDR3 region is CASSLGNSPNYGYTF. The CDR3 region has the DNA TGTGCCAGCAGCTTGGGGAACAGCCCTAACTATGGCTACACCTTC.

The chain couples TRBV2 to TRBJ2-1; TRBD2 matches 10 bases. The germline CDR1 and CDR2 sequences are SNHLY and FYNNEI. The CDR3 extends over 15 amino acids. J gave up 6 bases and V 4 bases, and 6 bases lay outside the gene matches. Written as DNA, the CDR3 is TGTGCCAGCAGTGGCCAGCGGGAGGGCCTCAATGAGCAGTTCTTC. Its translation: CASSGQREGLNEQFF.

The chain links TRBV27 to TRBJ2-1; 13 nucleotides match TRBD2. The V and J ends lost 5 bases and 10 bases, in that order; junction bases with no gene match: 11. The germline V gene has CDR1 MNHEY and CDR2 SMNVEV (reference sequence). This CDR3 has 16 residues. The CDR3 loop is CASSPWTSGGFGEQFF. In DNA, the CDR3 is TGTGCCAGCAGTCCATGGACTAGCGGGGGCTTTGGGGAGCAGTTCTTC.

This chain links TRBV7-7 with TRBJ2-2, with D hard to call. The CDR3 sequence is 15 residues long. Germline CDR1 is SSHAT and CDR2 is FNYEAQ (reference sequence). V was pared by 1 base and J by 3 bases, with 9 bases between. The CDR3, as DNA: TGTGCCAGCAGCTTAGATACTGGGTACACCGGGGAGCTGTTTTTT. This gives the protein CASSLDTGYTGELFF.